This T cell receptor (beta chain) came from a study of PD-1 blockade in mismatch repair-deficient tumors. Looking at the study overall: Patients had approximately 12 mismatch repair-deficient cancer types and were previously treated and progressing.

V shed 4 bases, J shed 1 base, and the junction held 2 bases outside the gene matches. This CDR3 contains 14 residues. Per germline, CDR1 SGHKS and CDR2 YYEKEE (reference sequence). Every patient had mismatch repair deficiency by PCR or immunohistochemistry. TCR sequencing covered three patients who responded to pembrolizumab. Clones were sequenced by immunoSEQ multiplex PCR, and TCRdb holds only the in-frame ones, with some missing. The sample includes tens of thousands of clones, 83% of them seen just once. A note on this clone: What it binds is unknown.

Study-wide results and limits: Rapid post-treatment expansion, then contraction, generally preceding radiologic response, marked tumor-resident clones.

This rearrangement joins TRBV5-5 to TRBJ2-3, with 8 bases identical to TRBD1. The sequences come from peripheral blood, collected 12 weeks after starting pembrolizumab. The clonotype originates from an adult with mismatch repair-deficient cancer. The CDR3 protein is CASSQGQGTDTQYF. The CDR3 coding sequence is TGTGCCAGCAGCCAGGGACAGGGCACAGATACGCAGTATTTT.